What follows are 29 T cell receptor beta chains derived from one specimen sequenced in a study of shared clonotypes between healthy human individuals. Sequencing was performed with immunoSEQ multiplex PCR; in TCRdb, only in-frame clones are kept and a portion is missing. Of approximately 470,000 clones in the sample, over 75% are singletons; the top ten hold roughly 13%. Specimen: PBMCs. The receptors derive from a woman aged 35 to 49 in good health. Some clones in this sample may be carry-over from other donors' samples.

The rearrangement joins TRBV28 to TRBJ1-5, with 7 bases identical to TRBD1. Germline loops: CDR1 MDHEN, CDR2 SYDVKM. There are 13 residues in the CDR3. V trimming: 6 bases; J trimming: 6 bases; junction bases outside the gene matches: 5. CDR3 nucleotides: TGTGCCAGCAGCCCAGAGGGGGCTCAGCCCCAGCATTTT. Its translation: CASSPEGAQPQHF.

The rearrangement joins TRBV27 to TRBJ2-7, with D unclear. Germline-derived CDR1 and CDR2 are MNHEY and SMNVEV (reference sequence). The V end lost 10 bases, the J end lost 4 bases, and 20 bases lay between the germline ends. The CDR3 is 14 residues long. The CDR3 sequence: CATSPTNSLYEQYF. The CDR3 DNA sequence: TGTGCCACCTCCCCCACTAACTCCTTGTACGAGCAGTACTTC.

In the case of this clone: One end of the junction varies from germline; a read error may be responsible. The gene calls are TRBV6-4 and TRBJ1-1; D gene unclear. The CDR3 consists of 15 residues. Germline CDR1 reads MRHNA; CDR2 reads SNTAGT. CDR3 protein: CAGSPEMSRSTEAFF. The CDR3 DNA reads TGTGCCGGCAGCCCGGAGATGTCCAGAAGCACTGAAGCTTTCTTT.

The chain links TRBV5-4 to TRBJ2-7; the match to TRBD2 covers 15 bases. This CDR3 contains 16 residues. Trimming cost V 4 bases and J 3 bases; bases outside gene matches: 5. CDR1 SGHNT and CDR2 YYREEE come from the germline V gene (reference sequence). CDR3 sequence (DNA): TGTGCCAGCAGCCCCGGGACTAGCGGGAGGCTCTACGAGCAGTACTTC. It translates to CASSPGTSGRLYEQYF.

In regard to this clone: A far larger clone is off by one base, so a read error is likely. Different DNA sequences within this sample yield the same CDR3. This rearrangement joins TRBV7-2 to TRBJ1-4; no definite D call. Germline assignment: CDR1 SGHTA and CDR2 FQGNSA. This CDR3 is 13 amino acids long. V was trimmed by 6 bases and J by 8 bases, leaving 13 bases between them. The DNA for the CDR3 is TGTGCCAGCAGTCCCGCGGCAGTCGAAAAACTGTTTTTT. It codes for CASSPAAVEKLFF.

Here the CDR3 DNA reads TGTGCCTGGAGGAGACAGGGGACAGATACGCAGTATTTT. Translating gives CAWRRQGTDTQYF. The J gene is TRBJ2-3, the V gene TRBV30, with 8 bases aligning to TRBD1. The length of the CDR3 is 13 residues. Germline trimming cut 3 bases from V and 3 bases from J; bases unmatched to any gene: 2. Germline assignment: CDR1 GTSNPN and CDR2 SVGIG (reference sequence).

The chain joins TRBV27 to TRBJ2-7; 12 bases fit TRBD2. V lost 6 bases and J lost 5; bases outside the gene matches: 11. This CDR3 region has 16 residues. Per the germline V gene, CDR1 is MNHEY and CDR2 is SMNVEV (reference sequence). The DNA for the CDR3 is TGTGCCAGCAGCCCTACTGGGACTAGCGGGTACCACGAGCAGTACTTC. It encodes CASSPTGTSGYHEQYF.

In DNA form, the CDR3 reads TGTGCCAGCAGCGCAGGCATGACGAACACTGAAGCTTTCTTT. Protein sequence: CASSAGMTNTEAFF. The V call is TRBV11-1, the J call TRBJ1-1; no clear D gene. This CDR3 has 14 amino acids. CDR1 is SGHAT, CDR2 FQDESV, per germline (reference sequence). Trimming cost V 5 bases and J 1 base, with 11 bases left between them.

This sequence joins TRBV15 and TRBJ2-2; no reliable D call. The V and J ends lost 0 bases and 0 bases respectively, with 20 bases between them. The CDR3 loop spans 20 amino acids. Germline V CDR1 and CDR2: LNHNV, YYDKDF (reference sequence). CDR3 sequence reads: CATSRDSLVWADANTGELFF. CDR3 nucleotide sequence: TGTGCCACCAGCAGAGATTCTCTCGTGTGGGCGGATGCGAACACCGGGGAGCTGTTTTTT.

This clone was found many times. This sequence joins TRBV6-4 and TRBJ2-1, with D perhaps matching TRBD2 (5 bases). The CDR3 length is 13 residues. The V end lost 6 bases, the J end lost 5 bases, and 11 bases lay between the germline ends. The germline gives CDR1 MRHNA, CDR2 SNTAGT. The CDR3 bases are TGTGCCAGCAGCCCGGACTTAAACAATGAGCAGTTCTTC. Translation: CASSPDLNNEQFF.

The gene calls are TRBV27 and TRBJ1-3; 7 bases agree with TRBD1. The CDR3 contains 16 residues. V was clipped by 5 bases and J by 0 bases; unmatched bases: 7. The V gene's germline CDR1 is MNHEY and CDR2 SMNVEV (reference sequence). In DNA form, the CDR3 reads TGTGCCAGCAGTCCGACAGGGTCCGACTCTGGAAACACCATATATTTT. Its protein product is CASSPTGSDSGNTIYF.

In the case of this clone: Possible read error: a much larger clone is one base away. The chain uses TRBV28 and TRBJ2-2, with a weak D call TRBD1 (6 bases). V was trimmed by 5 bases and J by 2 bases, leaving 18 bases between them. The CDR3 extends over 17 amino acids. Germline V lookup: CDR1 MDHEN, CDR2 SYDVKM. As DNA, the CDR3 is TGTGCCAGCAGTCCCTCTCCCGGGACAAGAAACACCGGGGAGCTGTTTTTT. Residues: CASSPSPGTRNTGELFF.

The chain links TRBV7-3 to TRBJ1-3; TRBD1 matches at 7 bases. V dropped 5 bases and J dropped 2; count of bases not matched to a gene: 6. The CDR3 has 15 amino acids. Per the germline V gene, CDR1 is SGHTA and CDR2 is FQGTGA. The CDR3 here is CASSLGTEPGNTIYF. For the CDR3, the DNA is TGTGCCAGCAGCCTGGGGACAGAACCTGGAAACACCATATATTTT.

The chain links TRBV10-3 to TRBJ2-4; D is possibly TRBD2 (6 bases). Germline values: CDR1 ENHRY, CDR2 SYGVKD. This CDR3 is built from 14 residues. V lost 2 bases and J 1 base, leaving 6 bases between the germline ends. Here the CDR3 DNA reads TGTGCCATCAGTGAGGGGGGGGCCAAAAACATTCAGTACTTC. This encodes CAISEGGAKNIQYF.

As concerns this clone: A read error is the likely source, as a far larger clone sits one nucleotide away. The chain has TRBV5-1 and TRBJ2-7; TRBD2 matches at 7 bases. Germline CDR1 SGHRS, CDR2 YFSETQ. J was trimmed by 5 bases and V by 0 bases; bases with no gene match: 5. The length of the CDR3 is 14 residues. CDR3 sequence (DNA): TGCGCCAGCAGCTTGGACGGGAGGAGTAACGAGCAGTACTTC. Protein product: CASSLDGRSNEQYF.

This sequence joins TRBV6-5 and TRBJ1-1, with D uncertain. V lost 2 bases, J lost 8 bases, and 15 bases lay in between. The CDR3 length is 14 residues. Germline assignment: CDR1 MNHEY and CDR2 SVGAGI. DNA for the CDR3: TGTGCCAGCAGTTACAGGCTAAACTCCGGAGAAGCTTTCTTT. Translating it yields CASSYRLNSGEAFF.

On this clone itself: A much more abundant neighbour one base away suggests this may be a read error. The rearrangement uses TRBV5-4 and TRBJ2-1; D uncertain. The CDR3 is 15 residues long. CDR1 and CDR2 from the germline V gene are SGHNT and YYREEE (reference sequence). The CDR3 DNA is TGTACCAGCAGCTTGGAATCGGCCGGATACAATGAGCAGTTCTTC. This encodes CTSSLESAGYNEQFF.

The chain links TRBV5-1 to TRBJ2-7; D perhaps matches TRBD1 (7 bases). Germline V gives CDR1 SGHRS, CDR2 YFSETQ. The CDR3 extends over 15 amino acids. The V gene lost 4 bases and the J gene lost 2 bases, with 16 bases spanning the gap. The CDR3 protein is CASSLRAGQTYEQYF. The CDR3 region has the DNA TGCGCCAGCAGCCTGAGGGCGGGACAGACCTACGAGCAGTACTTC.

V is TRBV5-6 and J is TRBJ2-7, with TRBD1 matching over 10 bases. The V gene's germline CDR1 is SGHDT and CDR2 YYEEEE. This CDR3 is 16 amino acids long. With 0 bases clipped from V and 6 bases from J, the junction kept 9 bases outside the gene matches. In DNA form, the CDR3 reads TGTGCCAGCAGCTTGGGAGCCAGGACAGGGGGACCCGAGCAGTACTTC. This encodes CASSLGARTGGPEQYF.

This clone was recorded at least ten times. Within the sample, other DNA sequences also encode this same CDR3. The chain couples TRBV28 to TRBJ1-4, with D possibly being TRBD1 (5 bases). This CDR3 is built from 14 residues. The V end was cut by 6 bases, the J end by 8 bases, with 16 bases between. Per germline, CDR1 MDHEN and CDR2 SYDVKM. The CDR3 coding sequence is TGTGCCAGCAGCCTCCGCAGGGTGGAGGAAAAACTGTTTTTT. It codes for CASSLRRVEEKLFF.

This clone was seen a single time. The rearrangement uses TRBV6-6 and TRBJ2-5; perhaps TRBD1 as D (5 bases). With 2 bases removed from V and 3 bases from J, the gap between germline ends came to 13 bases. CDR3 length equals 15 residues. In germline, CDR1 is MNHNY, CDR2 SVGAGI (reference sequence). Here the CDR3 reads CASSYRGSGEETQYF. In nucleotides, the CDR3 is TGTGCCAGCAGTTACAGGGGAAGTGGCGAAGAGACCCAGTACTTC.

The chain uses TRBV28 and TRBJ1-5, with 8 nucleotides matching TRBD1. V was pared by 7 bases and J by 0 bases, with 14 bases of the junction left unmatched. The germline CDR1 and CDR2 sequences are MDHEN and SYDVKM. This CDR3 is built from 18 residues. This CDR3 is CASKDRGVGGYSNQPQHF. DNA of the CDR3: TGTGCCAGCAAAGACAGGGGAGTAGGGGGCTATAGCAATCAGCCCCAGCATTTT.

The CDR3 DNA reads TGTGCCTGGTCCCTTGGGGGGGTATCCTACGAGCAGTACTTC. Encoded protein: CAWSLGGVSYEQYF. This chain joins TRBV30 and TRBJ2-7; 7 bases map to TRBD2. The V gene end was trimmed by 5 bases and the J gene end by 1 base; junction bases not matched to a gene: 8. Germline V gene sequence: CDR1 GTSNPN, CDR2 SVGIG (reference sequence). There are 14 residues in the CDR3.

In the case of this clone: With a far larger clone one base away, a read error is the likely cause. In the same sample, other DNA sequences code for this CDR3. This rearrangement joins TRBV30 to TRBJ1-2; D is undetermined. Germline-derived CDR1 and CDR2 are GTSNPN and SVGIG (reference sequence). The V end was cut by 0 bases, the J end by 8 bases, with 13 bases between. The CDR3 is 13 residues long. The CDR3 loop reads CAWSVIGTQGYTF. CDR3 bases: TGTGCCTGGAGTGTAATAGGTACGCAAGGCTACACCTTC.

V is TRBV19 and J is TRBJ2-6; TRBD2 might be the D (5 bases). Between the trimmed V and J ends, which lost 3 bases and 0 bases, there was a span of 15 bases. CDR1 is LNHDA and CDR2 is SQIVND in the germline V gene (reference sequence). The CDR3 extends over 18 amino acids. CDR3 residues: CASSILVGRGSGANVLTF. CDR3 DNA sequence: TGTGCCAGTAGTATCTTAGTCGGACGGGGCTCTGGGGCCAACGTCCTGACTTTC.

Notes on this clone: One end of the junction is discordant with germline, which a read error may explain. The V gene is TRBV7-7, the J gene TRBJ2-1; 7 bases align to TRBD1. The CDR3 runs 16 residues. Per germline, CDR1 SSHAT and CDR2 FNYEAQ (reference sequence). The CDR3 loop is CASSSETGSSYNEQFF. In DNA form, the CDR3 reads TGTGCTAGCAGCTCAGAGACAGGGTCATCCTACAATGAGCAGTTCTTC.

The rearrangement links TRBV5-1 to TRBJ1-3; D is unclear. V dropped 5 bases and J dropped 0 bases, with 12 bases sitting between them. Germline V gene data show CDR1 as SGHRS and CDR2 as YFSETQ. The CDR3 loop spans 15 amino acids. CDR3 residues: CASRPEGSSGNTIYF. Written as DNA, the CDR3 is TGCGCCAGCAGGCCGGAGGGCAGCTCTGGAAACACCATATATTTT.

This clone was recorded many times. Written as DNA, the CDR3 is TGTGCCAGCAGTCCTCGGGACAGCTCTAACTATGGCTACACCTTC. The encoded protein is CASSPRDSSNYGYTF. The chain uses TRBV28 and TRBJ1-2; 7 nucleotides line up with TRBD1. CDR3 length equals 15 residues. V lost 5 bases and J lost 0; bases outside the gene matches: 6. The germline CDR1 and CDR2 sequences are MDHEN and SYDVKM.

About this clone itself: This sequence may be a read error, since a much larger clone differs from it by one base. The chain employs TRBV28 and TRBJ2-3; 7 bases map to TRBD2. In germline, CDR1 is MDHEN, CDR2 SYDVKM. CDR3 size: 16 residues. V shed 4 bases, J shed 4 bases, and the junction held 11 bases outside the gene matches. In DNA form, the CDR3 reads TGTGCCAGCAGTTCCCTAGCGGACGCTGTGGCAGATACGCAGTATTTT. It encodes CASSSLADAVADTQYF. The full variable domain, rest sourced from reference TRBV28 and TRBJ2-3, is DVKVTQSSRYLVKRTGEKVFLECVQDMDHENMFWYRQDPGLGLRLIYFSYDVKMKEKGDIPEGYSVSREKKERFSLILESASTNQTSMYLCASSSLADAVADTQYFGPGTRLTVL.